This T cell receptor beta chain was retrieved from a study of T cell responses to AZD1222 COVID-19 vaccine. Study-wide findings and caveats: Possibly, clonal diversity was underestimated; donors were largely white British and included more females. Two AZD1222 administrations were followed by greater Spike-specific TCR breadth and depth.

Clones were read by immunoSEQ multiplex PCR, and TCRdb kept only the in-frame ones, dropping some. Of roughly 110,000 clones listed, about 90% are singletons. In regard to this clone: Its antigen is not known.

Germline V lookup: CDR1 KGHSH, CDR2 LQKENI. Between the trimmed V and J ends, which lost 6 bases and 4 bases, there was a span of 17 bases. This CDR3 is 15 amino acids long. Material: peripheral blood, obtained on day 0 of AZD1222 vaccination. J is TRBJ2-3 and V is TRBV18; D not certain. This TCR came from an adult in good health. The CDR3 region has the DNA TGTGCCAGCTCTGGTCAGTGGACGGAGTCAGATACGCAGTATTTT. Its protein product is CASSGQWTESDTQYF.